Shown below are 2 T cell receptor beta chains from a single sample sequenced in a study of T cells in Graves' hyperthyroidism and ophthalmopathy. Template material for amplifying TCR beta CDR3 regions consisted of RNA transcripts. HTBI primers were the set used in a first-round RT-PCR of the TCR CDR3. Via MiXCR, TCRdb re-called the multiplex PCR reads, giving one row per CDR3 protein. The sample records about 420,000 distinct CDR3 sequences, approximately 13% being singletons. Specimen: blood. These receptors all come from a woman younger than 30 with Graves' hyperthyroidism.

This clonotype was found a few times. This chain joins TRBV24-1 and TRBJ2-1; tentatively, D is TRBD1 (6 bases). The CDR3 spans 14 residues. V was clipped by 3 bases and J by 9 bases, with 14 bases between them. The germline V gene has CDR1 KGHDR and CDR2 SFDVKD. The CDR3 sequence is CATSDPNRAGEQFF. The CDR3 DNA sequence: TGTGCCACCAGTGATCCGAACAGGGCCGGTGAGCAGTTCTTC.

This clonotype was counted only a few times. The chain uses TRBV28 and TRBJ2-7; D is uncertain. This CDR3 has 14 residues. V was cut by 8 bases and J by 0 bases, with 14 bases left in between. Germline V gene sequence: CDR1 MDHEN, CDR2 SYDVKM. This CDR3 reads CASGPQLFSYEQYF. CDR3 nucleotide sequence: TGTGCCAGCGGCCCCCAGTTGTTCTCCTACGAGCAGTACTTC.